This is a list of T cell receptor beta chains from one sample in a study of blood T cells in healthy people across ages. Via MiXCR, TCRdb re-called the 5' RACE reads, giving one row per CDR3 protein. The data contain around 1,500,000 distinct CDR3 sequences, approximately 38% of them seen just once; the ten biggest clones take up 7.9%. The sample consisted of blood. The receptors were sampled from a woman between 18 and 29 years old in good health. Each CDR3 is given with its conserved first and last residue. The D gene is left open where the match is weak. The size of a clone is reported for some rows only, either as once, few or many, or as a class for expanded clones.

v_call,d_call,cdr3_length,clone_size,j_call,cdr3_nt,cdr3_aa
TRBV30,NA,16,NA,TRBJ2-1,TGTGCCTGGAGCACCCTTAGGTCTGTCAACTACAATGAGCAGTTCTTC,CAWSTLRSVNYNEQFF
TRBV12-3/TRBV12-4,NA,15,NA,TRBJ2-7,TGTGCCAGCGGGCGGGGATCGGGCTCCTACAATGAGCAGTACTTC,CASGRGSGSYNEQYF
TRBV12-3/TRBV12-4,TRBD1,14,NA,TRBJ1-4,TGTGCCAGCACCCGGACAGGGGGGCGAGAAAAACTGTTTTTT,CASTRTGGREKLFF
TRBV2,NA,15,NA,TRBJ1-2,TGTGCCAGCAGTGAACGAATCGGGCCCAATTATGGCTACACCTTC,CASSERIGPNYGYTF
TRBV6-5,TRBD1,15,NA,TRBJ1-1,TGTGCCAGCAGTTACGGAACCCAGGGGGGCACTGAAGCTTTCTTT,CASSYGTQGGTEAFF
TRBV10-3,NA,11,many,TRBJ1-2,TGTGCCATCAGTGAGTCCTATGGCTACACCTTC,CAISESYGYTF
TRBV9,NA,15,NA,TRBJ1-1,TGTGCCAGCAGCGTAAATGGCAGAACGAACACTGAAGCTTTCTTT,CASSVNGRTNTEAFF
TRBV2,TRBD1,14,NA,TRBJ1-1,TGTGCCAGCAGGGGACAGGGAGTTCTCGGGGAAGCTTTCTTT,CASRGQGVLGEAFF
TRBV7-9,TRBD1,15,NA,TRBJ2-3,TGTGCCAGCAGCTTAGATGGGACAGTCACAGATACGCAGTATTTT,CASSLDGTVTDTQYF
TRBV4-2,NA,16,NA,TRBJ2-3,TGTGCCAGCAGCCAAGGCGGGCCAGATCCCACAGATACGCAGTATTTT,CASSQGGPDPTDTQYF
TRBV6-2/TRBV6-3,TRBD1,15,NA,TRBJ2-7,TGTGCCAGCAGGTCCCCCGGGACAGACCCTAACGAGCAGTACTTC,CASRSPGTDPNEQYF
TRBV20-1,NA,15,NA,TRBJ2-7,TGCAGTGCTATTTTCCGGGACACGGGGATCTACGAGCAGTACTTC,CSAIFRDTGIYEQYF
TRBV30,NA,11,NA,TRBJ1-1,TGTGCCTGGGGCCACAGGGCGGAAGCTTTCTTT,CAWGHRAEAFF
TRBV2,TRBD1,15,NA,TRBJ2-3,TGTGCCAGCAGTGAAACGACAGGGTTGGCAGATACACAGTATTTT,CASSETTGLADTQYF
TRBV4-1,NA,12,NA,TRBJ1-4,TGCGCCGGCAGCCAAGACCGATACTCACTGTCTTTT,CAGSQDRYSLSF
TRBV7-8,NA,14,few,TRBJ2-7,TGTGCCAGCAGCTTCCAGAAGGCATCCTACGAGCAGTACTTC,CASSFQKASYEQYF
TRBV12-3/TRBV12-4,TRBD1,12,few,TRBJ1-2,TGTGCCAGCAGGACAGGGGGGACTGGCTACACCTTC,CASRTGGTGYTF
TRBV5-1,TRBD1,17,NA,TRBJ1-1,TGCGCCAGCAGCTGGGCCAAGGACAGGGGGTCGTGCACTGAAGCTTTCTTT,CASSWAKDRGSCTEAFF
TRBV6-2/TRBV6-3,NA,12,NA,TRBJ1-2,TGTGCCAGCCTGAGGCCGCCGTATGGCTACACCTTC,CASLRPPYGYTF
TRBV11-2,TRBD1,16,NA,TRBJ1-4,TGTGCCAGCAACTCCGGACAGGGGATTTCGAGAGAAAAACTGTTTTTT,CASNSGQGISREKLFF
TRBV5-1,NA,17,few,TRBJ2-1,TGCGCCAGCAGCTTGGGCTGGCGGCTCGACTCCTACAATGAGCAGTTCTTC,CASSLGWRLDSYNEQFF
TRBV4-1,NA,15,NA,TRBJ1-2,TGCGCCAGCAGCCAACCGGGACACGGGAATGATGGCTACACCTTC,CASSQPGHGNDGYTF
TRBV9,NA,16,NA,TRBJ1-1,TGTGCCAGCAGACCCCTTAGGGATAGGTATAGTACTGAAGCTTTCTTT,CASRPLRDRYSTEAFF
TRBV7-9,NA,14,NA,TRBJ2-5,TGTGCCAGCAGCCCCGGTGGGAGTATGGAGACCCAGTACTTC,CASSPGGSMETQYF
TRBV20-1,TRBD2,21,few,TRBJ2-7,TGCAGTGCTAGAGATAAGTACGGAGGGACAGTGGGACTAGCGGGGTCCTACGAGCAGTACTTC,CSARDKYGGTVGLAGSYEQYF
TRBV6-1,NA,13,many,TRBJ2-7,TGTGCCAGCAGCCGACGGGTCCAAGACGAGCAGTACTTC,CASSRRVQDEQYF
TRBV28,NA,12,many,TRBJ1-2,TGTGCCAGCAGTGCGAGCTCGACAGTTTACACCTTC,CASSASSTVYTF
TRBV7-9,NA,15,NA,TRBJ1-3,TGTGCCAGCAGCTCGGACTGGAGCTCTGGAAACACCATATATTTT,CASSSDWSSGNTIYF
TRBV24-1,NA,17,few,TRBJ2-5,TGTGCCACCAGTGATTCCAACTCCGTAAGGTACCAAGAGACCCAGTACTTC,CATSDSNSVRYQETQYF
TRBV12-3/TRBV12-4,TRBD1,14,NA,TRBJ2-1,TGTGCCAGCAGTTTTCTCGGACAGGGGGATGAGCAGTTCTTC,CASSFLGQGDEQFF
TRBV29-1,NA,14,few,TRBJ2-7,TGCAGCGTTGACCCAGGACTTGGGGCGGGCGAGCAGTACTTC,CSVDPGLGAGEQYF
TRBV27,NA,13,NA,TRBJ1-2,TGTGCCAGCAAACGGACGGGTAACTATGGCTACACCTTC,CASKRTGNYGYTF